This passage covers 8 T cell receptor beta chains from one sample sequenced in a study of blood T cell dynamics during melanoma immunotherapy. The time point was: pre-treatment baseline. This table comes from immunoSEQ multiplex PCR, and its TCRdb copy is limited to in-frame clones, with some not included. The data show about 13,000 clones, with approximately 89% seen just once and 3% to 4% held by the top ten. The sequencing used blood, collected from a patient treated with checkpoint blockade. These receptors originate from a human donor with melanoma.

The chain carries TRBV6-5 and TRBJ2-1; 7 positions agree with TRBD2. CDR1 and CDR2 from the germline V gene are MNHEY and SVGAGI. This CDR3 contains 15 residues. J was trimmed by 4 bases and V by 2 bases; bases with no gene match: 5. CDR3 sequence reads: CASSYQAGVYNEQFF. The DNA for the CDR3 is TGTGCCAGCAGTTACCAGGCGGGAGTGTACAATGAGCAGTTCTTC.

The genes are TRBV9 and TRBJ2-7; TRBD1 agrees at 7 bases. Trimming removed 0 bases from V and 3 bases from J; junction bases left unmatched: 3. Germline V gene sequence: CDR1 SGDLS, CDR2 YYNGEE. The CDR3 has 14 amino acids. The CDR3 here is CASSVDPGGYEQYF. In DNA, the CDR3 is TGTGCCAGCAGCGTAGATCCAGGGGGCTACGAGCAGTACTTC.

The chain links TRBV14 to TRBJ2-1; the match to TRBD2 covers 8 bases. Germline V lookup: CDR1 SGHDN, CDR2 FVKESK. Germline trimming cut 1 base from V and 13 bases from J; bases unmatched to any gene: 3. There are 12 residues in the CDR3. The CDR3 here is CASSQGWTSQFF. CDR3 bases: TGTGCCAGCAGCCAAGGGTGGACTAGCCAGTTCTTC.

This chain connects TRBV5-1 to TRBJ2-5, with no clear D. Trimming left V 3 bases short and J 5 bases short, with 11 bases between. Germline loops: CDR1 SGHRS, CDR2 YFSETQ. The CDR3 has 13 residues. The CDR3 coding sequence is TGCGCCAGCAGCTCCCGGGCTGGGGAGACCCAGTACTTC. Protein sequence: CASSSRAGETQYF.

The chain recombines TRBV6-5 with TRBJ2-7; 7 nucleotides agree with TRBD1. The ends lost 2 bases at V and 4 bases at J; junction bases unmatched: 5. Germline lookup yields CDR1 MNHEY and CDR2 SVGAGI. This CDR3 contains 14 residues. CDR3: CASSYLSTGYEQYF. CDR3 nucleotide sequence: TGTGCCAGCAGTTACCTATCGACAGGGTACGAGCAGTACTTC.

CDR3 sequence: CASRTITGGDGYTF. The CDR3 DNA follows: TGTGCCAGTAGAACCATAACAGGAGGCGATGGCTACACCTTC. The chain combines TRBV19 with TRBJ1-2, with D possibly being TRBD1 (5 bases). This CDR3 spans 14 amino acids. The ends were cut back, 6 bases at V and 6 bases at J, with 17 bases in the middle. The germline V gene encodes CDR1 LNHDA and CDR2 SQIVND (reference sequence). Based on the CDR3 plus reference TRBV19 and TRBJ1-2, the full variable domain is DGGITQSPKYLFRKEGQNVTLSCEQNLNHDAMYWYRQDPGQGLRLIYYSQIVNDFQKGDIAEGYSVSREKKESFPLTVTSAQKNPTAFYLCASRTITGGDGYTFGSGTRLTVV.

The chain uses TRBV28 and TRBJ2-6, with 8 nucleotides matching TRBD1. The length of the CDR3 is 15 residues. The trim removed 6 bases at V and 2 bases at J, leaving 3 bases unmatched. Germline loops: CDR1 MDHEN, CDR2 SYDVKM. Here the CDR3 DNA reads TGTGCCAGCAGCCCAGGGGGCGCTGGGGCCAACGTCCTGACTTTC. This gives the protein CASSPGGAGANVLTF.

The rearrangement links TRBV6-1 to TRBJ2-7; 12 bases fit TRBD2. Germline V gene sequence: CDR1 MNHNS, CDR2 SASEGT. CDR3 size: 15 residues. Unmatched junction bases numbered 8, after V lost 6 bases and J lost 5 bases. CDR3 region: CASRMTSGSGDEQYF. The CDR3 coding sequence is TGTGCCAGCAGAATGACTAGCGGGAGTGGCGACGAGCAGTACTTC.